A selection of T cell receptor beta chains follows, all from one sample in a study of blood T cell repertoires in COVID-19. Clones were read by immunoSEQ multiplex PCR, and TCRdb kept only the in-frame ones, dropping some. The sample has about 230,000 clones; roughly 85% are singletons. The sequenced sample was peripheral blood. All receptors come from a woman in her seventies with active or convalescent COVID-19. Each CDR3 is given with its conserved first and last residue. The D gene is left open where the match is weak. Clone size is not always given. Where it is, it says once, few, many or a class for expanded clones.

j_call | clone_size | d_call | v_call | cdr3_nt | cdr3_aa
TRBJ1-1 | . | TRBD1 | TRBV5-4 | TGTGCCAGCAGCACGTTGACAGGGTTGAACACTGAAGCTTTCTTT | CASSTLTGLNTEAFF
TRBJ2-7 | . | TRBD1 | TRBV4-3 | TGCGCCAGCAGCCAGGGGACAGGGGATTCCTACGAGCAGTACTTC | CASSQGTGDSYEQYF
TRBJ2-3 | . | TRBD2 | TRBV5-1 | TGCGCCAGCAGCTTGGCCACTAGCGGGGGCGAGGGGGATACGCAGTATTTT | CASSLATSGGEGDTQYF
TRBJ2-3 | once | . | TRBV30 | TGTGCCTGGAGTGAGGAGTGGGGCACAGATACGCAGTATTTT | CAWSEEWGTDTQYF
TRBJ2-1 | . | TRBD2 | TRBV27 | TGTGCCAGCAGTACCAAGGGACTAGTTCAGGGTGAGCAGTTCTTC | CASSTKGLVQGEQFF
TRBJ2-3 | . | . | TRBV6-1 | TGTGCCAGCAGTGAGCAAGGGGACACAGATACGCAGTATTTT | CASSEQGDTDTQYF
TRBJ1-6 | . | . | TRBV19 | TGTGCCAGTAGTAGGACAGAAATTCTTTCACCCCTCCACTTT | CASSRTEILSPLHF
TRBJ2-7 | . | TRBD2 | TRBV5-1 | TGCGCCAGCAGCTTGGACCCTAGCGGTTTAAGCGAGCAGTACTTC | CASSLDPSGLSEQYF
TRBJ2-2 | . | TRBD1 | TRBV10-1 | TGCGCCAGCAGTGAGAATGGACAGGGCCTAAACACCGGGGAGCTGTTTTTT | CASSENGQGLNTGELFF
TRBJ2-3 | once | . | TRBV9 | TGTGCCAGCAGCGTAGGGGCTCTCCCGGTCACAGATACGCAGTATTTT | CASSVGALPVTDTQYF
TRBJ1-1 | . | TRBD1 | TRBV5-1 | TGCGCCAGCAGCCCCCCGACAGGGCGAGGGGCTTTCTTT | CASSPPTGRGAFF
TRBJ2-7 | . | TRBD2 | TRBV19 | TGTGCCAGTAGTATTTCCGCGGGAGGGCCCTACGAGCAGTACTTC | CASSISAGGPYEQYF
TRBJ2-5 | . | TRBD1 | TRBV24-1 | TGTGCCACCAGTGTCGGGACAGTCGTTCAAGAGACCCAGTACTTC | CATSVGTVVQETQYF
TRBJ1-6 | . | TRBD1 | TRBV4-1 | TGCGCCAGCAGCCAAGCGACAGGGACGAACTATAATTCACCCCTCCACTTT | CASSQATGTNYNSPLHF
TRBJ2-1 | . | TRBD2 | TRBV5-5 | TGTGCCAGCAGCCTTAGTCCCGGGAGGTCTCAGCAGTTCTTC | CASSLSPGRSQQFF
TRBJ2-1 | . | TRBD2 | TRBV10-3 | TGTGCCACCGTTCTTATGACTAGCGGGAGCTCTGAGCAGTTCTTC | CATVLMTSGSSEQFF
TRBJ2-1 | . | . | TRBV18 | TGTGCCAGCTCACCAGCTGGACAGCCTTACAATGAGCAGTTCTTC | CASSPAGQPYNEQFF
TRBJ1-1 | once | . | TRBV11-2 | TGTGCCAGCAGCAGGAGACAGGTTCGGACTGAAGCTTTCTTT | CASSRRQVRTEAFF
TRBJ1-2 | . | . | TRBV25-1 | TGTGCCAGCATGGCCCAGGGATTGTGGGGCTACACCTTC | CASMAQGLWGYTF
TRBJ2-4 | . | TRBD2 | TRBV15 | TGTGCCACCAGTTGGGGGACTAGCGGATTAGCCAAAAACATTCAGTACTTC | CATSWGTSGLAKNIQYF
TRBJ1-6 | . | . | TRBV18 | TGTGCCAGCTCGACGGACACCGCCGCCTATAATTCACCCCTCCACTTT | CASSTDTAAYNSPLHF
TRBJ1-2 | . | . | TRBV3-1/TRBV3-2 | TGTGCCAGCAGCCAAGATCTCGGGTTCGGCTACACCTTC | CASSQDLGFGYTF
TRBJ1-1 | . | . | TRBV7-2 | TGTGCCAGCAGCTCCCAGGCTCTGAACACTGAAGCTTTCTTT | CASSSQALNTEAFF
TRBJ1-6 | . | . | TRBV5-1 | TGCGCCAGCAGCTTGGCCCTACAGTATAATTCACCCCTCCACTTT | CASSLALQYNSPLHF
TRBJ2-1 | . | . | TRBV11-2 | TGTGCCAGCAGCTTAGTTATTAGCGGAGAGGAGGAGCAGTTCTTC | CASSLVISGEEEQFF
TRBJ1-1 | . | . | TRBV29-1 | TGCAGCGTTTCAGGAGGCACTGAAGCTTTCTTT | CSVSGGTEAFF
TRBJ1-4 | . | . | TRBV30 | TGTGCCTGGAGTGTACAGGATTTTGAAAAACTGTTTTTT | CAWSVQDFEKLFF
TRBJ2-1 | . | . | TRBV5-1 | TGCGCCAGCAGCATACAACACAATGAGCAGTTCTTC | CASSIQHNEQFF
TRBJ1-1 | . | TRBD1 | TRBV19 | TGTGCCAGTAATCCGACAGGGGGCAGTGAAGCTTTCTTT | CASNPTGGSEAFF
TRBJ1-1 | . | . | TRBV30 | TGTGCCTGGAGTTCTTATTCTGAAGCTTTCTTT | CAWSSYSEAFF
TRBJ2-7 | . | . | TRBV5-1 | TGCGCCAGCAGCCCGACTAGTCAACCCTACGAGCAGTACTTC | CASSPTSQPYEQYF